These T cell receptor beta chains were read from a single sample in a study of Graves' ophthalmopathy and Graves' hyperthyroidism. TCRdb redid the calling of the multiplex PCR reads with MiXCR, one entry per CDR3 protein. Among 300,000 to 450,000 distinct CDR3 sequences listed, approximately 18% were seen once. The sequencing sample was made of peripheral blood. Every receptor here comes from an adult woman with stable Graves' hyperthyroidism. Both conserved end residues are part of each CDR3. Each record gives: V gene, J gene, D gene, clone size, CDR3 DNA, CDR3 protein. D genes are given only for firm matches. Size is omitted from some rows. Given values are once, few, many or a class for expanded clones.

>TRBV29-1|TRBJ2-2|-|few
TGCAGCGGAAGATACGGCTGGTCCGGGGAGCTGTTTTTT
CSGRYGWSGELFF
>TRBV6-1|TRBJ2-5|TRBD1|-
TGTGCCAGCGCCGGGACAGGGGGCGCGAGGGAGACCCAGTACTTC
CASAGTGGARETQYF
>TRBV24-1|TRBJ2-7|-|-
TGTGCCACCAGTGATTCCAAGGTAGTTAACTCCTACGAGCAGTACTTC
CATSDSKVVNSYEQYF
>TRBV28|TRBJ1-5|-|-
TGTGCCAGCAGTCCCTCAGGTGAGGGCAATCAGCCCCAGCATTTT
CASSPSGEGNQPQHF
>TRBV28|TRBJ2-7|TRBD2|many
TGTGCCAGCAGTTCGGTAATAGCGGGAGGGAGTACGAGAGAGCAGTACTTC
CASSSVIAGGSTREQYF
>TRBV20-1|TRBJ1-1|-|many
TGCAGTGCTAAATATCCGGGACCACATGAAGCTTTCTTT
CSAKYPGPHEAFF
>TRBV20-1|TRBJ1-2|TRBD1|many
TGCAGTGCTCGTGGACAGGGTGATGGCTACACCTTC
CSARGQGDGYTF
>TRBV24-1|TRBJ1-2|-|many
TGTGCCACCTGGACAGATATCTATGGCTACACCTTC
CATWTDIYGYTF
>TRBV11-2|TRBJ1-2|-|-
TGTGCCAGCAGCTTAGACAGGTCGAGTGGCTACACCTTC
CASSLDRSSGYTF
>TRBV28|TRBJ2-1|-|few
TGTGCCAGCAGACCCGGGACTTTGGATGAGCAGTTCTTC
CASRPGTLDEQFF
>TRBV10-3|TRBJ2-2|-|many
TGTGCCATCCGGGCGGGGACCTCGAACACCGGGGAGCTGTTTTTT
CAIRAGTSNTGELFF
>TRBV27|TRBJ2-7|-|few
TGTGCCAGCAGTTTATCGAGGCGGGGATCACGACCCTCCTACGAGCAGTACTTC
CASSLSRRGSRPSYEQYF
>TRBV20-1|TRBJ1-5|-|many
TGCAGTGCTAGTAGGGCAGGCGATCAGCCCCAGCATTTT
CSASRAGDQPQHF
>TRBV30|TRBJ1-5|-|many
TGTGCCTGGAGTCACAGGCAGGATCAGCCCCAGCATTTT
CAWSHRQDQPQHF
>TRBV30|TRBJ2-2|-|many
TGTGCCTGGGAACAGGGAACCGGGGAGCTGTTTTTT
CAWEQGTGELFF
>TRBV7-3|TRBJ2-2|-|-
TGTGCCAGCAGCTTAGCGGACAGCGGGGAGCTGTTTTTT
CASSLADSGELFF
>TRBV27|TRBJ2-7|TRBD1|many
TGTGCCAGCAGCGTTATCGGGGACAGAGCCTACGAGCAGTACTTC
CASSVIGDRAYEQYF
>TRBV30|TRBJ1-1|-|many
TGTGCCTGGAAGCATGAAGGGGTCACTGAAGCTTTCTTT
CAWKHEGVTEAFF
>TRBV2|TRBJ1-1|TRBD1|many
TGTGCCAGCAGTGAATGGCAGGGGGGGACTGAAGCTTTCTTT
CASSEWQGGTEAFF
>TRBV5-1|TRBJ2-6|-|many
TGCGCCAGCAGCTTGGGACACGGAGCCTCTGGGGCCAACGTCCTGACTTTC
CASSLGHGASGANVLTF
>TRBV20-1|TRBJ2-7|TRBD2|-
TGCAGTGCTAGTACGAGAACTAGCGGGAGGGGTGGATACGAGCAGTACTTC
CSASTRTSGRGGYEQYF
>TRBV7-9|TRBJ2-7|TRBD2|-
TGTGCCAGCAGCGGAGCGGGAGGGCCTCCCCACGAGCAGTACTTC
CASSGAGGPPHEQYF
>TRBV28|TRBJ1-5|-|many
TGTGCCAGCAGTAAACCCCACCACGAGACGGACCAGCCCCAGCATTTT
CASSKPHHETDQPQHF
>TRBV7-2|TRBJ2-2|-|many
TGTGCCAGCAGCCTCTCGACAGGGAACACCGGGGAGCTGTTTTTT
CASSLSTGNTGELFF
>TRBV29-1|TRBJ2-2|TRBD2|many
TGCAGCGTTCCCCGGGGGGACACCGGGGAGCTGTTTTTT
CSVPRGDTGELFF
>TRBV6-2/TRBV6-3|TRBJ1-5|-|many
TGTGCCAGCAGTCAGGGGACACCCCAGCATTTT
CASSQGTPQHF
>TRBV6-1|TRBJ2-7|-|once
TGTGCCAGCAGTGCCGACTGGTCCTACGAGCAGTACTTC
CASSADWSYEQYF
>TRBV6-1|TRBJ2-2|-|-
TGTGCCAGCAGTGAATGGAGGGTCGGGGAGCTGTTTTTT
CASSEWRVGELFF
>TRBV10-1|TRBJ1-1|-|many
TGCGCCAGCAGCTCGACCGTCCCAAGCCAAGCTTTCTTT
CASSSTVPSQAFF
>TRBV30|TRBJ1-5|-|many
TGTGCCTGGAGGGGATTCGGACAGACTAATCAGCCCCAGCATTTT
CAWRGFGQTNQPQHF
>TRBV20-1|TRBJ2-3|-|few
TGCAGTGCTAGAGGTAGAGGCACAGATACGCAGTATTTT
CSARGRGTDTQYF
>TRBV29-1|TRBJ2-5|TRBD1|many
TGCAGCGTAGCCGGGACAGCGCTCCAAGAGACCCAGTACTTC
CSVAGTALQETQYF
>TRBV6-2/TRBV6-3|TRBJ2-7|-|many
TGTGCCAGCAGTTACTCGTATGGCCGGGTGGCCTACTACGAGCAGTACTTC
CASSYSYGRVAYYEQYF
>TRBV29-1|TRBJ2-5|TRBD1|many
TGCAGTACCCCAGGGGGTTCCGAGACCCAGTACTTC
CSTPGGSETQYF
>TRBV2|TRBJ1-5|-|many
TGTGCCAGCAGTGAGAAGGGCGGTCGCAATCAGCCCCAGCATTTT
CASSEKGGRNQPQHF
>TRBV24-1|TRBJ2-7|-|many
TGTGCCACCTCGGGGGGCAACTACGAGCAGTACTTC
CATSGGNYEQYF
>TRBV12-3/TRBV12-4|TRBJ2-5|TRBD2|-
TGTGCCAGCAGTGCGGGGACTATCAGGGAGACCCAGTACTTC
CASSAGTIRETQYF
>TRBV20-1|TRBJ2-7|-|-
TGCAGTGCAAATACGGACAGCTCCTACGAGCAGTACTTC
CSANTDSSYEQYF
>TRBV5-1|TRBJ1-1|TRBD1|many
TGCGCCAGCAGCCCACCGGGACAGGGTCTTTTTTCCGCTGAAGCTTTCTTT
CASSPPGQGLFSAEAFF
>TRBV4-1|TRBJ1-1|-|many
TGCGCCAGCAGCCACGGGACACCGAGGAGCACTGAAGCTTTCTTT
CASSHGTPRSTEAFF
>TRBV12-3/TRBV12-4|TRBJ1-1|-|many
TGTGCCAGCAGTTTAGCCGGGGGAAACACTGAAGCTTTCTTT
CASSLAGGNTEAFF
>TRBV28|TRBJ2-7|-|-
TGTGCCAGCAGTCCCCGGGGGGCTCCCTACGAGCAGTACTTC
CASSPRGAPYEQYF
>TRBV27|TRBJ2-5|-|many
TGTGCCAACAGTTTCATAGATCGCCTAGCGATAGAGACCCAGTACTTC
CANSFIDRLAIETQYF